Given below is one TCR beta chain in context. No antigen is known for it. No base quality values were provided; no much bigger clone lies one nucleotide off. In total, about 650 healthy bone marrow donors made up the cohort. Cohort members were all nominally healthy when sampled, although unrecorded immune exposures were likely present. The donor was CMV seropositive and was included in the group of 300 or so seropositive cohort members. Each donor provided a peripheral blood sample, and peripheral blood mononuclear cells were used for TCR beta sequencing. The Qiagen DNeasy Blood Extraction Kit was used to extract genomic DNA from the blood cell samples. The library was prepared using the immunoSEQ multiplex PCR assay. The multiplex PCR relied on a mix of 60 forward primers for TCR Vbeta segments and 13 reverse primers for TCR Jbeta segments. The CDR3 region of rearranged TCR beta genes was amplified from genomic DNA with a multiplex PCR assay. On the Illumina HiSeq System, the amplified TCR beta libraries were sequenced as 87-base-pair reads. For the original study's pipeline: Across the 500 to 700 repertoires, a later analysis counted 80 million or so unique TCR beta chains, roughly 11 million of which were shared by at least two donors. Raw reads were error-corrected and collapsed into unique sequences by a nearest-neighbor algorithm in which closely related sequences were merged to remove PCR and sequencing errors. V, D and J gene segments were assigned by aligning CDR3 sequences to IMGT reference sequences. For a sequence to be retained, at least a six-nucleotide match to both a V gene segment and a J gene segment was required. Rearrangements were called productive when the CDR3 lacked stop codons and stayed in frame with V and J; all others were non-productive. Following IMGT convention, CDR3 was defined as the stretch from the second conserved V-encoded cysteine up to the conserved J-encoded phenylalanine. In an earlier analysis of around 570 of the donors, sequences lacking an unambiguous match to a single V gene segment were excluded. In an earlier analysis of about 590 of the donors, a V segment was called functional when productive rearrangements were above 56.7%, and segregating when the standard deviation between donors exceeded 5%. A statistical classification framework was built for diagnosing cytomegalovirus status from the catalog of TCR beta chain sequences. In a later analysis, V and J genes were assigned by comparing TCR nucleotide sequences against IMGT/GENE-DB human TR gene sequences. In a later analysis, CDR3 sequences and most-parsimonious VDJ recombination scenarios were assigned using the TCRdist pipeline. In a later analysis, each TCR beta chain was defined by its CDR3 amino acid sequence together with its V-gene family, and reads without a unique V-gene family were excluded. To address suspected cross-contamination and a sequencing artifact, a later analysis removed a few hundred highly shared, low-generation-probability nucleotide sequences. A later analysis calculated a clonal expansion index for each public chain from normalized within-repertoire ranks of inferred template counts. In a later analysis, generation probabilities were computed with a VDJ recombination model fitted to out-of-frame rearrangements, and the resulting probabilities were checked against IGoR. Hypergeometric tests were used in a later analysis to score TCR-TCR, TCR-HLA and TCR-CMV co-occurrence, with a repertoire-size bias correction applied to the TCR pairs. A later analysis estimated false discovery rates by permuting HLA or CMV assignments 20 times. In a later analysis, co-occurring TCRs were grouped using DBSCAN, with TCRdist sequence similarity added in when clustering inside HLA-allele-positive subsets. Co-occurrence clustering excluded repertoires with fewer than 30,000 or more than 120,000 public chains, plus five with anomalous nucleotide sharing. Sourced from immuneACCESS, this table was stored by TCRdb with only in-frame sequences that have V and J called. A share of the clones is absent; for the studies checked, an unresolved V gene accounts for under half, and the remainder has no known explanation. V and J calls and clone size follow that table, whereas D and trimming were derived from the DNA. In all, the sample holds 150,000 to 200,000 clones, and roughly 72% of those were seen once. The biggest ten clones account for 7.1% of the sample.

These data come from a study of cytomegalovirus exposure and HLA in healthy donors (dated by TCRdb to about 2017). In terms of the full investigation: An earlier analysis of some 500 of the donors reported 250 to 350 Gb of sequence data and roughly 110 million unique TCR beta sequences from 150 million to 200 million T cells. An early release covering 550 to 700 HLA-typed donors comprised roughly 300 gigabases of sequencing data and about 90 million unique TCR sequences. Of the 300 to 450 genotyped donors, over 70% fell in the genetic ancestry cluster associated with self-reported Caucasian donors. The study aimed to test whether signatures of past pathogen exposure could be identified by cataloging public T cell receptors. Using immunosequencing, the study profiled T cell repertoires from about 650 subjects and related those repertoires to cytomegalovirus serostatus. A separate validation cohort of roughly 120 different subjects was used in addition to the approximately 670-subject first cohort. The study combined high-throughput TCR immunosequencing, statistical association of individual TCRs with disease status, and machine learning to predict cytomegalovirus infection status. To study patterns of TCR occurrence, a later analysis re-analyzed previously published TCR beta repertoires from 500 to 850 donors and added high-resolution HLA genotyping. The later analysis used no new phenotypic data to find candidate immune exposures, relying instead on TCR beta sequences and their occurrence across donors. In an earlier analysis of roughly 600 of the donors, high-throughput TCR beta sequencing was used to judge whether each TCR beta V gene segment behaved as functional or pseudogenic. Alongside the repertoire data, information on donor age, sex, ethnicity and CMV serostatus was compiled. A later genetic analysis used genome-wide SNP genotypes for 398 of the 666 donors, treating that subset as a discovery cohort. Every discovery cohort repertoire had been produced on one sequencing platform. HLA typing included class I and class II loci at four-digit resolution. Typing coverage differed by locus: A, B, C, DRB1 and DQB1 were typed in about 620-640 donors, DQA1 in about 550, DPA1 in around 610, and DPB1 in about 450. Because of strong linkage in the cohort, roughly 5 DR-DQ haplotypes were treated as single units for association and clustering. Among almost 400 genotyped donors of the cohort, an average of approximately 240,000 unique TCR beta nucleotide sequences were sequenced per donor, roughly a sixth of them non-productive. Here is what the overall study found, with its caveats: Only TCR beta chains were sequenced in this cohort, and the absence of alpha or paired-chain data limited detectable features. Most TCR sequences were observed very rarely across donors, whereas some public TCRs were present in many individuals. According to a later analysis, parvovirus B19, influenza, CMV and Epstein-Barr virus appeared linked to several top co-occurrence clusters. A later analysis found that most CMV-associated TCR beta chains appeared HLA-restricted, with HLA associations seemingly driven largely by CMV exposure. Because counts were too low, roughly 16 rarely observed V segments, including chromosome 9 orphons, were left out of the earlier analysis of approximately 500 of the donors. Strong co-occurrence of HLA alleles, especially DR and DQ, made assigning TCR associations to individual alleles difficult. According to the authors, the approach could potentially be generalized to other disease states and immunological phenotypes. The classifier was reported to diagnose cytomegalovirus status with high specificity and sensitivity in both the original and validation cohorts. In a later genetic analysis, a missense DCLRE1C variant was associated with V-gene and J-gene trimming of TCR beta chains, and the association was replicated in an independent cohort. Sequencing depth was assumed to be roughly uniform across donors in the presence/absence analyses, though that assumption may not hold. According to a later genetic analysis, donors in an Asian-associated ancestry cluster had fewer N-insertions in productive TCRs than the roughly 670-donor mean. A later analysis found that TCR association rates varied across HLA loci, with DRB1 alleles showing the most associated TCRs and HLA-C alleles the fewest. Because the 87-base-pair reads could not distinguish some IMGT-functional V segments, including TRBV6-2 and TRBV6-3, those segments were excluded. The study listed approximately 160 TCR beta chains as associated with cytomegalovirus. HLA typing was unavailable for some donors at each locus, so association tests used only the typed subset. A further reported finding was that TCR beta sequences accurately predicted the HLA-A and HLA-B alleles for most subjects in the first cohort. An earlier analysis of approximately 530 of the donors showed that most TCR beta V segments appeared in productive rearrangements either about 90% or about 30% of the time, which broadly matched IMGT annotations. Linkage disequilibrium might explain the correlated functional status among segregating V segments, but an unknown experimental factor could not be ruled out. The only immune exposure information available for the cohort was CMV serostatus. In vitro tests confirmed that a few of the cytomegalovirus-associated TCR beta chains recognize cytomegalovirus antigens. Compared with equally common non-associated chains, HLA-associated TCR beta chains in a later analysis were more clonally expanded and had lower generation probabilities. At a false discovery rate of 0.05, a later analysis linked approximately 18,000 TCR beta sequences to specific HLA alleles. A cluster of highly shared sequence variants was judged likely to represent a technical artifact of the sequencing pipeline.

CDR1 and CDR2 are drawn from the germline V gene: KGHSH, LQKENI. V is reduced by 1 base and J by 5 bases, leaving a spacing of 11 bases between them. The CDR3, cysteine through phenylalanine, is 15 amino acids long. Kept here is only the CDR3 DNA, which spans 45 bases and is read in frame from base 1. The sequencing input was PBMCs. The sequence was obtained from a man in his forties in good health and CMV-seropositive. Recombination joined TRBV18 with TRBJ1-4; no D gene can be assigned with confidence. CDR3 loop: CASSPRPTPNEKLFF. The nucleotide sequence is TGTGCCAGCTCACCACGGCCGACACCCAATGAAAAACTGTTTTTT.